These T cell receptor beta chains were read from a single sample in a study of T-cell memory formation after mild COVID-19. From the 5' RACE reads, TCRdb called clonotypes with MiXCR, one entry per CDR3 protein. This table has approximately 260,000 distinct CDR3 sequences, 15% to 20% appearing once. The sample taken for sequencing was PBMCs or a T cell subset sorted from them (not recorded which). These receptors all stem from a man younger than 30 who had mild COVID-19 (a few samples of this study predate the infection). Cell type and time point are not known. The CDR3 runs from the conserved cysteine through the conserved F or W. D genes are given only for firm matches. A clone size is listed for some rows: how often the clone was seen (once, few, many), or a class if it is expanded.

clone size,V gene,D gene,J gene,CDR3 protein,CDR3 DNA
few,TRBV4-3,.,TRBJ2-7,CASSQGGGGRLDEQYF,TGCGCCAGCAGCCAAGGGGGTGGGGGGCGCTTGGACGAGCAGTACTTC
.,TRBV5-1,TRBD1,TRBJ1-2,CASSLESWTDRTFRSYGYTF,TGCGCCAGCAGCTTGGAATCCTGGACGGACAGGACCTTTAGGAGCTATGGCTACACCTTC
.,TRBV7-8,.,TRBJ2-2,CASSSLGGNGELFF,TGTGCCAGCAGCTCATTGGGGGGAAACGGGGAGCTGTTTTTT
few,TRBV6-6,TRBD2,TRBJ2-1,CASSLAGASYNEQFF,TGTGCCAGCAGTTTAGCGGGGGCCTCCTACAATGAGCAGTTCTTC
.,TRBV7-9,.,TRBJ2-2,CASSLFPGELFF,TGTGCCAGCAGCTTATTTCCCGGGGAGCTGTTTTTT
.,TRBV20-1,.,TRBJ2-7,CSAARGLEQYF,TGCAGTGCGGCCCGGGGCCTCGAGCAGTACTTC
.,TRBV7-2,TRBD2,TRBJ2-5,CASSRRLLAGDSETQYF,TGTGCCAGCAGCCGAAGGCTACTAGCGGGGGATTCAGAGACCCAGTACTTC
.,TRBV2,.,TRBJ2-5,CAREGAQETQYF,TGTGCCAGAGAGGGTGCCCAAGAGACCCAGTACTTC
.,TRBV7-9,.,TRBJ1-5,CASSKRGDQPQHF,TGTGCCAGCAGCAAAAGGGGGGACCAGCCCCAGCATTTT
.,TRBV4-1,TRBD2,TRBJ2-5,CASSQGWTSDEETQYF,TGCGCCAGCAGCCAAGGGTGGACTAGCGATGAAGAGACCCAGTACTTC
few,TRBV11-2,.,TRBJ2-2,CASNQGGQELTGELFF,TGTGCCAGCAACCAGGGTGGGCAGGAGCTCACCGGGGAGCTGTTTTTT
few,TRBV4-1,.,TRBJ2-1,CASSQEGENEQFF,TGCGCCAGCAGCCAAGAAGGTGAAAACGAGCAGTTCTTC
few,TRBV7-3,TRBD1,TRBJ1-1,CASRQGTNTEAFF,TGTGCCAGCAGACAGGGGACGAACACTGAAGCTTTCTTT
.,TRBV29-1,.,TRBJ1-5,CSVRTGTQPQHF,TGCAGCGTTCGGACCGGAACTCAGCCCCAGCATTTT
few,TRBV4-2,.,TRBJ1-2,CASSQVGQGRGYTF,TGTGCCAGCAGCCAAGTGGGGCAGGGGCGTGGCTACACCTTC
many,TRBV18,TRBD1,TRBJ2-7,CASSSDRAYEQYF,TGTGCCAGCTCATCGGACAGGGCCTACGAGCAGTACTTC
.,TRBV10-3,TRBD2,TRBJ2-3,CATLAGGNTDTQYF,TGTGCCACCCTAGCGGGGGGTAACACAGATACGCAGTATTTT
.,TRBV11-2,.,TRBJ1-5,CASSWGRGRGGNQPQHF,TGTGCCAGCAGCTGGGGGAGGGGGAGGGGTGGCAATCAGCCCCAGCATTTT
.,TRBV28,.,TRBJ2-4,CASKGGRLLRNIQYF,TGTGCCAGCAAAGGGGGGCGGCTTCTGAGGAACATTCAGTACTTC
few,TRBV5-1,.,TRBJ2-2,CASSLVDARPTGELFF,TGCGCCAGCAGCTTGGTAGACGCCAGGCCCACCGGGGAGCTGTTTTTT
.,TRBV24-1,.,TRBJ1-2,CATSDSSRVWRGYTF,TGTGCCACCAGTGATTCGAGCAGGGTATGGAGAGGCTACACCTTC
.,TRBV6-1,.,TRBJ1-1,CAILGPWGTEALF,TGTGCCATCCTGGGCCCTTGGGGCACTGAAGCTCTCTTT
.,TRBV12-3/TRBV12-4,.,TRBJ2-5,CASSLIPNQETQYF,TGTGCCAGCAGTTTAATCCCCAACCAAGAGACCCAGTACTTC
.,TRBV27,TRBD2,TRBJ2-5,CASSRIAREGAQYF,TGTGCCAGCAGTCGAATAGCGCGGGAGGGGGCCCAGTACTTC
.,TRBV27,.,TRBJ1-2,CASSPYGYTF,TGTGCCAGCAGTCCGTATGGCTACACCTTC
many,TRBV5-1,TRBD2,TRBJ2-5,CASSFGAGPGSEETQYF,TGCGCCAGCAGTTTTGGAGCGGGACCCGGGTCCGAAGAGACCCAGTACTTC
.,TRBV5-1,TRBD1,TRBJ2-2,CASSPGQINTGELFF,TGCGCCAGCAGCCCGGGACAGATAAACACCGGGGAGCTGTTTTTT
.,TRBV2,.,TRBJ2-1,CASRLNEQFF,TGTGCCAGCAGGCTCAATGAGCAGTTCTTC
few,TRBV5-1,.,TRBJ2-3,CASSSFRDTQYF,TGCGCCAGCAGCTCCTTCCGGGATACGCAGTATTTT
.,TRBV10-3,.,TRBJ2-5,CAISGSRNGETQYF,TGTGCCATCAGTGGTTCGAGAAATGGAGAGACCCAGTACTTC
.,TRBV7-3,TRBD1,TRBJ2-1,CASRSDRAPLGEQFF,TGTGCCAGCAGGTCGGACAGGGCGCCTTTGGGTGAGCAGTTCTTC
.,TRBV7-2,.,TRBJ2-7,CASSSTDDYEQYF,TGTGCCAGCAGCTCGACCGACGACTACGAGCAGTACTTC
few,TRBV12-3/TRBV12-4,.,TRBJ2-7,CASSFGAYEQYF,TGTGCCAGCAGTTTCGGCGCGTACGAGCAGTACTTC
.,TRBV7-4,.,TRBJ2-1,CARGWNEQFF,TGTGCCAGGGGGTGGAATGAGCAGTTCTTC
few,TRBV7-6,TRBD2,TRBJ2-7,CASSSSGGSYEQYF,TGTGCCAGCAGCTCCAGCGGGGGGTCCTACGAGCAGTACTTC